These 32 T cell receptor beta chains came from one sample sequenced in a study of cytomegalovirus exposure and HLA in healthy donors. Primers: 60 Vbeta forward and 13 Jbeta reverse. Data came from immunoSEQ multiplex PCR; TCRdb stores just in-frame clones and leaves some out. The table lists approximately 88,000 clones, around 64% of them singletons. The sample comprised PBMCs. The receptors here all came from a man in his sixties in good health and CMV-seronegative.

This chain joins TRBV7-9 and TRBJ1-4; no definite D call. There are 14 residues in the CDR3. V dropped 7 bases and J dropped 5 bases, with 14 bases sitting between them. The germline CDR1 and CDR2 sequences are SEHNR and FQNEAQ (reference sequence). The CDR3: CASTTIQENEKLFF. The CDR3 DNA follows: TGTGCCAGCACCACAATCCAGGAAAATGAAAAACTGTTTTTT.

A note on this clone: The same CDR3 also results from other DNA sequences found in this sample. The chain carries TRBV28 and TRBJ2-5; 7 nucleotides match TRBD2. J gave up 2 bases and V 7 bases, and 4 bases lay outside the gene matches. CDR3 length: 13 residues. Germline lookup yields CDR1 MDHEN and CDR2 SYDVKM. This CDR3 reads CASTPGGQETQYF. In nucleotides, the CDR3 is TGTGCCAGCACCCCCGGGGGGCAAGAGACCCAGTACTTC.

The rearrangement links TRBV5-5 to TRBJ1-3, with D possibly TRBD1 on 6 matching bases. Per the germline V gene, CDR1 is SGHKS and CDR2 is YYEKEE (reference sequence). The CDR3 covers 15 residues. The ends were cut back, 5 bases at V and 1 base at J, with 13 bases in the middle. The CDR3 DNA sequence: TGTGCCAGCAGTTATCAGACAGGATCTGGAAACACCATATATTTT. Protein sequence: CASSYQTGSGNTIYF.

CDR3 protein: CASSLDYQGRDEQYF. The CDR3 region has the DNA TGCGCCAGCAGCTTGGATTACCAGGGAAGGGACGAGCAGTACTTC. The chain couples TRBV5-1 to TRBJ2-7; D may be TRBD1 (5 bases). The CDR3 covers 15 residues. Trimming took off 0 bases at V and 5 bases at J, with 15 bases between the two ends. Per the germline V gene, CDR1 is SGHRS and CDR2 is YFSETQ.

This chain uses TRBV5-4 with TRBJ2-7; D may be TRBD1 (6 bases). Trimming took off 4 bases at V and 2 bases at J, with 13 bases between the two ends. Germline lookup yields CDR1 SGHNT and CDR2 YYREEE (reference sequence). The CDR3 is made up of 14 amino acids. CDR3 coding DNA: TGTGCCAGCAGCCCCGACAGGTCGCCCTACGAGCAGTACTTC. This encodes CASSPDRSPYEQYF.

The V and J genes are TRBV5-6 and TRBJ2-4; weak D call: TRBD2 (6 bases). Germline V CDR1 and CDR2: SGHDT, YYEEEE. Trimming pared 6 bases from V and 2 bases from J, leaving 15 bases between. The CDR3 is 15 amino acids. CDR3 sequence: CASMWGGSSKNIQYF. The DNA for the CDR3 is TGTGCCAGCATGTGGGGAGGCTCCTCCAAAAACATTCAGTACTTC.

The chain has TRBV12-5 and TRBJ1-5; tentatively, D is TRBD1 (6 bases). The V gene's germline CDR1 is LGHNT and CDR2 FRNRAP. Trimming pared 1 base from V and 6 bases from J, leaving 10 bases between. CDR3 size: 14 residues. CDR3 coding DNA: TGTGCTAGTGGTTTGGGACAGGAAAGTCAGCCCCAGCATTTT. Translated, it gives CASGLGQESQPQHF.

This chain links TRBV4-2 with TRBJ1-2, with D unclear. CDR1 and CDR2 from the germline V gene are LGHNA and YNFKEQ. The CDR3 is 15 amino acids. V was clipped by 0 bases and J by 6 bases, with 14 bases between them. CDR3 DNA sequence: TGTGCCAGCAGCCAAGACAGCGGCCGTGGAGATGGCTACACCTTC. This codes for CASSQDSGRGDGYTF.

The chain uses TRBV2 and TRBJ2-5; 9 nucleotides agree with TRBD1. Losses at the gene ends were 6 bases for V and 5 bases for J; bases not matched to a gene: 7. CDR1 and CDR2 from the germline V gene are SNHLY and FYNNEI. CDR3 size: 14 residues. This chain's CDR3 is CASRSTGGSETQYF. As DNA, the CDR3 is TGTGCCAGCAGGAGTACAGGGGGCTCGGAGACCCAGTACTTC. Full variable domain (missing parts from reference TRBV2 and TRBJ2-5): EPEVTQTPSHQVTQMGQEVILRCVPISNHLYFYWYRQILGQKVEFLVSFYNNEISEKSEIFDDQFSVERPDGSNFTLKIRSTKLEDSAMYFCASRSTGGSETQYFGPGTRLLVL.

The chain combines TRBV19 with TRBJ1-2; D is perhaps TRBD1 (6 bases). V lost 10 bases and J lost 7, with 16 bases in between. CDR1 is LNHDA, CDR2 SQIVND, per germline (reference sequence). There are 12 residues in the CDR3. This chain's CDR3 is CATQGRLRGYTF. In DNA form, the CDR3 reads TGTGCCACCCAGGGGCGCCTCCGTGGCTACACCTTC.

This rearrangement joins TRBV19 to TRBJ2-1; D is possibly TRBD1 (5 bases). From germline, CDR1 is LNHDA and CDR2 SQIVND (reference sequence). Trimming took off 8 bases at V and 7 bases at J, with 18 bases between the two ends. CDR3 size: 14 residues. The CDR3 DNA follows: TGTGCCAGTGGGGCAGGCATTGGGCGGAATGAGCAGTTCTTC. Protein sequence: CASGAGIGRNEQFF.

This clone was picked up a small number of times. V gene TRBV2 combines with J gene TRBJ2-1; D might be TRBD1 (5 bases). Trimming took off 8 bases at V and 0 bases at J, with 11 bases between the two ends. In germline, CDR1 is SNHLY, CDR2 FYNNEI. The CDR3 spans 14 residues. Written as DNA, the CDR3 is TGTGCCAGCGCTCTGGACAACTCCTACAATGAGCAGTTCTTC. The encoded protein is CASALDNSYNEQFF.

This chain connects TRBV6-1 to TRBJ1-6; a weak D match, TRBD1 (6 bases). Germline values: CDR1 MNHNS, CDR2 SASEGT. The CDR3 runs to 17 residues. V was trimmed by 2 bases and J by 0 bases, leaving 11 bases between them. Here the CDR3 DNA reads TGTGCCAGCAGTGAAAAGGGGGGGAGCTCCTATAATTCACCCCTCCACTTT. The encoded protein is CASSEKGGSSYNSPLHF.

The CDR3 nucleotides are TGTGCCAGCAGCTTGTTAGGAGGACAGGGGAGAGATACGCAGTATTTT. Translated: CASSLLGGQGRDTQYF. V gene TRBV5-6 combines with J gene TRBJ2-3; 9 nucleotides agree with TRBD1. Looked up from germline, CDR1 is SGHDT and CDR2 is YYEEEE. Trimming cost V 1 base and J 5 bases; bases outside gene matches: 8. The CDR3 covers 16 residues.

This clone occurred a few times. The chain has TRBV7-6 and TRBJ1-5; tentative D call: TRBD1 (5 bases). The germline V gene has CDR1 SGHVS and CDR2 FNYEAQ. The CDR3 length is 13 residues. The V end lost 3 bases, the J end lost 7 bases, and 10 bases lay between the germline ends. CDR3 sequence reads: CASSFSGNQPQHF. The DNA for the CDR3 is TGTGCCAGCAGCTTTTCAGGGAACCAGCCCCAGCATTTT.

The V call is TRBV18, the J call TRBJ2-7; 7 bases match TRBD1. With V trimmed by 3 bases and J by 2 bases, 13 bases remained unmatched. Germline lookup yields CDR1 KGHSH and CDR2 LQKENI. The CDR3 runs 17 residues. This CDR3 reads CASSPREFGQATYEQYF. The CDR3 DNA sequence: TGTGCCAGCTCACCTAGGGAGTTCGGACAGGCCACCTACGAGCAGTACTTC.

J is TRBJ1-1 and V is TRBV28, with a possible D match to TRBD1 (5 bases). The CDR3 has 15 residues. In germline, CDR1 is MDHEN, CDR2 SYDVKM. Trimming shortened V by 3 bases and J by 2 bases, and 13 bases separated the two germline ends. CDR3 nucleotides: TGTGCCAGCAGTTTCGGGCAGGGTATTAACACTGAAGCTTTCTTT. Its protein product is CASSFGQGINTEAFF.

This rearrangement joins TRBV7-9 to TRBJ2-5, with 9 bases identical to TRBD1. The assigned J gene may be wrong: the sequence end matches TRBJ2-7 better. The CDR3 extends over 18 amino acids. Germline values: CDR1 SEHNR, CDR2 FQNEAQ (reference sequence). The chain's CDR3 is CASSPTRDREFLSYEQYF. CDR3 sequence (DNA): TGTGCCAGCAGCCCAACCCGGGACAGGGAATTCCTTAGCTACGAGCAGTACTTC.

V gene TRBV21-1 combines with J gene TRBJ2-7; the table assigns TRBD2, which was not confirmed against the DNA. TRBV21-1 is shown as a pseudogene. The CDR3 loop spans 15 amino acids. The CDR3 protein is CASNHWREGPYEQYF. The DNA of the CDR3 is TGTGCCAGCAATCATTGGCGGGAGGGCCCCTACGAGCAGTACTTC.

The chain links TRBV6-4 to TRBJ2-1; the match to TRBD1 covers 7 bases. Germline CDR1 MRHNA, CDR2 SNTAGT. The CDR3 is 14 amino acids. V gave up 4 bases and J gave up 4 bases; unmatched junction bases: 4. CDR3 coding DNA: TGTGCCAGCAGTGGACAGGGCAATTACAATGAGCAGTTCTTC. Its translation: CASSGQGNYNEQFF.

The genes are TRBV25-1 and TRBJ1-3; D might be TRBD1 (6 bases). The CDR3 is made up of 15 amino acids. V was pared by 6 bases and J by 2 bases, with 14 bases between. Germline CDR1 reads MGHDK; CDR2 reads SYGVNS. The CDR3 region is CASRSQGFTGNTIYF. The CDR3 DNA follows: TGTGCCAGCAGAAGCCAGGGGTTCACTGGAAACACCATATATTTT.

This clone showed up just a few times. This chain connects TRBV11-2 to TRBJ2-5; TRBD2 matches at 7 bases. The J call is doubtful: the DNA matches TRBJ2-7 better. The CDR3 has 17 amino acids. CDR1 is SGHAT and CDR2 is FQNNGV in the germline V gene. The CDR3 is CASSSYHGRRGSYEQYF. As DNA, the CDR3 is TGTGCCAGCAGCTCTTACCACGGGAGGCGGGGTTCCTACGAGCAGTACTTC.

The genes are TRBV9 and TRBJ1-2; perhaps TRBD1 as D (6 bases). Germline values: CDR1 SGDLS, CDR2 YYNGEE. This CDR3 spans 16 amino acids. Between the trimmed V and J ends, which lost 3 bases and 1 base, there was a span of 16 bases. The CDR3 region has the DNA TGTGCCAGCAGCGGCGGGCCGGGACACAATAACTATGGCTACACCTTC. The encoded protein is CASSGGPGHNNYGYTF.

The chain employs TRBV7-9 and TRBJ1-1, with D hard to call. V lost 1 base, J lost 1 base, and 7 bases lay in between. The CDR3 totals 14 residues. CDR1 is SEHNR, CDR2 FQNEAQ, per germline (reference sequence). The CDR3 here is CASSLDTANTEAFF. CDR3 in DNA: TGTGCCAGCAGCTTAGATACAGCGAACACTGAAGCTTTCTTT.

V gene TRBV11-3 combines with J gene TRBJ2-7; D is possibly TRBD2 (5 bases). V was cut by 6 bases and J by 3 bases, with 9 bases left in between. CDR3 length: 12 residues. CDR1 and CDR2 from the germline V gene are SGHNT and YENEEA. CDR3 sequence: CASSVGGYEQYF. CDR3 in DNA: TGTGCCAGCAGTGTCGGAGGCTACGAGCAGTACTTC.

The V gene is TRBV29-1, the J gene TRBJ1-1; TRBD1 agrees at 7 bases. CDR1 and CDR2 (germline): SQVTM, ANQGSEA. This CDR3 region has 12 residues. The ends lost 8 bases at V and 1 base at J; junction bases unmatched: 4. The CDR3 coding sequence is TGCAGCACTCGGACAGGGAACACTGAAGCTTTCTTT. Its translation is CSTRTGNTEAFF. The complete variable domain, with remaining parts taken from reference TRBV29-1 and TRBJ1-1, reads SAVISQKPSRDICQRGTSLTIQCQVDSQVTMMFWYRQQPGQSLTLIATANQGSEATYESGFVIDKFPISRPNLTFSTLTVSNMSPEDSSIYLCSTRTGNTEAFFGQGTRLTVV.

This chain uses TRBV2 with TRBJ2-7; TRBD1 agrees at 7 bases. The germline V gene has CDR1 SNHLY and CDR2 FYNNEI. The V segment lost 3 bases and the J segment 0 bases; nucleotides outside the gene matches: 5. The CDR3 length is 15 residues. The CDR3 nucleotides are TGTGCCAGCAGTGATAGGGGGCCCCCCTCCTACGAGCAGTACTTC. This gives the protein CASSDRGPPSYEQYF. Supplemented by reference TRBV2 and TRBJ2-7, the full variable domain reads EPEVTQTPSHQVTQMGQEVILRCVPISNHLYFYWYRQILGQKVEFLVSFYNNEISEKSEIFDDQFSVERPDGSNFTLKIRSTKLEDSAMYFCASSDRGPPSYEQYFGPGTRLTVT.

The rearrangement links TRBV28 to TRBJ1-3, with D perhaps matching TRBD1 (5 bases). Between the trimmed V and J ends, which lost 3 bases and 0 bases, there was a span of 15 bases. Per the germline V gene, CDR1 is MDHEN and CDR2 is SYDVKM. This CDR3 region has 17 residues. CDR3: CASSFGVVGGSGNTIYF. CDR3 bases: TGTGCCAGCAGTTTTGGGGTCGTGGGGGGCTCTGGAAACACCATATATTTT.

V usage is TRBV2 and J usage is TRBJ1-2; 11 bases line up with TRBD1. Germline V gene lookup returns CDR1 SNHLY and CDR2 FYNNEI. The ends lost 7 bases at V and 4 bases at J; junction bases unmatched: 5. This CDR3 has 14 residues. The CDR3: CASTLDRGLYGYTF. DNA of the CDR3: TGTGCCAGCACCTTGGACAGGGGGCTCTATGGCTACACCTTC.

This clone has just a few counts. DNA of the CDR3: TGTGCCAGCAGCTCCGTCTCGGGGGTGGATCAGCCCCAGCATTTT. Residues: CASSSVSGVDQPQHF. The gene calls are TRBV7-2 and TRBJ1-5; tentative D call: TRBD1 (5 bases). Germline lookup yields CDR1 SGHTA and CDR2 FQGNSA. The CDR3 totals 15 residues. V was pared by 4 bases and J by 5 bases, with 15 bases between. Filled out from reference TRBV7-2 and TRBJ1-5, the complete variable domain reads GAGVSQSPSNKVTEKGKDVELRCDPISGHTALYWYRQSLGQGLEFLIYFQGNSAPDKSGLPSDRFSAERTGGSVSTLTIQRTQQEDSAVYLCASSSVSGVDQPQHFGDGTRLSIL.

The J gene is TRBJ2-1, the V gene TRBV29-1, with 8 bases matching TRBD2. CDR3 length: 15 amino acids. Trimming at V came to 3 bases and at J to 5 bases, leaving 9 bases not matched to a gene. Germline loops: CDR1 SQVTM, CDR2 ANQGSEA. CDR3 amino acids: CSVEWKLAANNEQFF. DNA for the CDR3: TGCAGCGTTGAGTGGAAACTAGCGGCGAACAATGAGCAGTTCTTC.

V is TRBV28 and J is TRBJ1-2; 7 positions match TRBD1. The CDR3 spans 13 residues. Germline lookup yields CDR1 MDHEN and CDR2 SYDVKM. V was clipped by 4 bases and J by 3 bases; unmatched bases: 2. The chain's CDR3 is CASSSGQDYGYTF. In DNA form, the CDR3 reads TGTGCCAGCAGTTCTGGACAGGACTATGGCTACACCTTC.